These 21 T cell receptor beta chains originate from one sample sequenced in a study of regulatory T cells in long-lasting Graves disease listed by TCRdb under 2021. The time point label for this specimen denotes: persistent/refractory GD, antithyroid drugs over 5 years with positive TRAb. For both TCR sequencing and RNA sequencing, RNA was extracted from PBMCs in TRIzol. The library was made by multiplex PCR. For sequencing, an Illumina HiSeq 4000 was employed. To build TCR beta libraries, CDR3 regions were amplified by Arm-PCR using iRepertoire HTBI primers. TCRdb cleaned the public reads at Q25 with fastp, built clones with MiXCR and kept in-frame beta chains. CDR3 protein sequences are deduplicated, and each keeps its most common genes and DNA. Here the sample has around 430,000 distinct CDR3 sequences; approximately 22% occur a single time. Of the sample, under 15% falls within the top ten clones.

Sequenced here: peripheral blood mononuclear cells (PBMCs), sampled when the disease was refractory, from a patient treated with antithyroid drugs. The receptors were sampled from a female donor with Graves disease.

The table lists this clonotype with many counts. The rearrangement joins TRBV2 to TRBJ2-7; a weak D match, TRBD1 (6 bases). This CDR3 has 13 amino acids. Trimming stripped 0 bases from V and 11 bases from J, with 14 bases between. Germline V gives CDR1 SNHLY, CDR2 FYNNEI. Here the CDR3 DNA reads TGTGCCAGCAGTGAAGCGGTTGGAACAGGGAAGTACTTC. Residues: CASSEAVGTGKYF.

The V gene is TRBV5-1, the J gene TRBJ1-1, with 8 bases matching TRBD1. Trimming at V came to 6 bases and at J to 0 bases, leaving 1 base not matched to a gene. Germline V gene data show CDR1 as SGHRS and CDR2 as YFSETQ. CDR3 length: 13 residues. The DNA of the CDR3 is TGCGCCAGCACGGGACAGGTGAACACTGAAGCTTTCTTT. It yields the protein CASTGQVNTEAFF.

This clonotype was seen at least ten times. The J gene is TRBJ2-4, the V gene TRBV24-1, with 9 bases identical to TRBD1. The V gene's germline CDR1 is KGHDR and CDR2 SFDVKD. Losses at the gene ends were 4 bases for V and 4 bases for J; bases not matched to a gene: 1. The CDR3 extends over 14 amino acids. The CDR3, as DNA: TGTGCCACCAGTGACGGACAGGGGAAAAACATTCAGTACTTC. This codes for CATSDGQGKNIQYF.

This clonotype was recorded at least ten times. The V call is TRBV6-5, the J call TRBJ1-4; D uncertain. The germline V gene has CDR1 MNHEY and CDR2 SVGAGI. V lost 2 bases and J lost 8, with 18 bases in between. This CDR3 has 16 residues. This CDR3 reads CASSYPTLLGWEKLFF. CDR3 bases: TGTGCCAGCAGTTACCCGACCCTTTTGGGTTGGGAAAAACTGTTTTTT.

This clonotype has more than one count but fewer than ten. The rearrangement joins TRBV7-6 to TRBJ1-4, with 10 bases fitting TRBD1. The germline V gene has CDR1 SGHVS and CDR2 FNYEAQ. The CDR3 covers 17 residues. J was trimmed by 8 bases and V by 1 base; bases with no gene match: 10. Here the CDR3 DNA reads TGTGCCAGCAGCTTAGTTGGGACAGGGGCCTCCGAGGAAAAACTGTTTTTT. Encoded protein: CASSLVGTGASEEKLFF.

The V and J genes are TRBV19 and TRBJ1-2; D gene unclear. The CDR3 runs 18 residues. V gave up 0 bases and J gave up 7 bases, with 24 bases separating them. Germline CDR1 and CDR2: LNHDA and SQIVND (reference sequence). The CDR3 sequence: CASSIEANWQDPAGGYTF. The CDR3 DNA follows: TGTGCCAGTAGTATAGAGGCGAACTGGCAAGATCCCGCCGGTGGCTACACCTTC.

This clonotype was detected only a few times. This chain uses TRBV7-9 with TRBJ2-7; tentative D call: TRBD1 (5 bases). The CDR3 has 12 amino acids. Germline CDR1 SEHNR, CDR2 FQNEAQ (reference sequence). The V and J ends lost 5 bases and 6 bases respectively, with 11 bases between them. CDR3 nucleotide sequence: TGTGCCAGCAGCACACAGCAGGGCGAGCAGTACTTC. This encodes CASSTQQGEQYF.

The chain joins TRBV11-2 to TRBJ2-2; D uncertain. The V end was cut by 2 bases, the J end by 7 bases, with 8 bases between. Germline V gives CDR1 SGHAT, CDR2 FQNNGV. This CDR3 comprises 13 residues. The CDR3: CASSLFANGELFF. Here the CDR3 DNA reads TGTGCCAGCAGCTTATTCGCGAACGGGGAGCTGTTTTTT.

The J gene is TRBJ1-2, the V gene TRBV28; D is uncertain. The CDR3 contains 14 residues. CDR1 is MDHEN, CDR2 SYDVKM, per germline. Trimming cost V 5 bases and J 4 bases, with 14 bases left between them. CDR3 bases: TGTGCCAGCAGTCCGGAGGAGTTCGGCTATGGCTACACCTTC. Its translation is CASSPEEFGYGYTF.

This clonotype was picked up a small number of times. This chain connects TRBV9 to TRBJ2-5; D is unclear. Germline V lookup: CDR1 SGDLS, CDR2 YYNGEE. The V end was cut by 0 bases, the J end by 5 bases, with 17 bases between. The CDR3 is 16 residues long. This CDR3 is CASSVVDFNGAETQYF. In nucleotides, the CDR3 is TGTGCCAGCAGCGTAGTGGATTTCAACGGAGCCGAGACCCAGTACTTC.

In the case of this clonotype: At one boundary the junction diverges from the germline segment, which might be a read error. For the CDR3, the DNA is TGTGCCAGCGGTTTTTACGGGGATGGAACTGAAGCTTTCTTT. This codes for CASGFYGDGTEAFF. The genes are TRBV12-3 or TRBV12-4 and TRBJ1-1, with D uncertain. CDR3 size: 14 residues.

This clonotype was counted a few times. The chain has TRBV28 and TRBJ2-1; D unresolved. The germline gives CDR1 MDHEN, CDR2 SYDVKM. V lost 6 bases and J lost 7, with 7 bases in between. The CDR3 runs to 11 residues. The CDR3 is CASRGRNEQFF. The CDR3 DNA follows: TGTGCCAGCAGGGGTAGAAATGAGCAGTTCTTC. Using reference TRBV28 and TRBJ2-1 for the parts outside the CDR3, the full variable domain is DVKVTQSSRYLVKRTGEKVFLECVQDMDHENMFWYRQDPGLGLRLIYFSYDVKMKEKGDIPEGYSVSREKKERFSLILESASTNQTSMYLCASRGRNEQFFGPGTRLTVL.

The chain combines TRBV20-1 with TRBJ1-1; D is unclear. Germline assignment: CDR1 DFQATT and CDR2 SNEGSKA (reference sequence). This CDR3 contains 14 residues. The germline V and J ends were trimmed by 3 bases and 3 bases, with 14 bases remaining between them. The CDR3: CSARALWLHTEAFF. The DNA for the CDR3 is TGCAGTGCTAGGGCTTTGTGGCTCCACACTGAAGCTTTCTTT.

This clonotype was counted only a few times. The chain has TRBV28 and TRBJ2-1, with D maybe TRBD1 (5 bases). The V gene's germline CDR1 is MDHEN and CDR2 SYDVKM. There are 12 residues in the CDR3. In DNA, the CDR3 is TGTGCTACTCGAAGGGGCTACAATGAGCAGTTCTTC. As protein: CATRRGYNEQFF.

This clonotype was recorded at least ten times. This chain links TRBV30 with TRBJ1-4; D not certain. This CDR3 region has 14 residues. Germline CDR1 and CDR2: GTSNPN and SVGIG (reference sequence). V dropped 2 bases and J dropped 7 bases, with 14 bases sitting between them. Here the CDR3 DNA reads TGTGCCTGGAGTATGACGGACCGGGGTGAAAAACTGTTTTTT. The encoded protein is CAWSMTDRGEKLFF.

This clonotype occurred a few times. The V and J genes are TRBV5-1 and TRBJ1-4; 7 nucleotides line up with TRBD1. Germline V gene sequence: CDR1 SGHRS, CDR2 YFSETQ. After removal of 3 bases from V and 1 base from J, the junction contained 9 bases not matched to a gene. This CDR3 is built from 17 residues. The CDR3 DNA reads as TGCGCCAGCAGCTGGGACACAGGGGATCAAACTAATGAAAAACTGTTTTTT. Protein: CASSWDTGDQTNEKLFF.

This clonotype was counted many times. The chain joins TRBV7-2 to TRBJ2-5; the match to TRBD2 covers 14 bases. The V and J ends lost 1 base and 5 bases, in that order; junction bases with no gene match: 6. The CDR3 has 17 residues. CDR1 is SGHTA and CDR2 is FQGNSA in the germline V gene. The CDR3 here is CASSLVGTSGGMETQYF. The CDR3 region has the DNA TGTGCCAGCAGCTTAGTGGGGACTAGCGGGGGCATGGAGACCCAGTACTTC. The full variable domain, with the rest looked up from reference TRBV7-2 and TRBJ2-5, is GAGVSQSPSNKVTEKGKDVELRCDPISGHTALYWYRQSLGQGLEFLIYFQGNSAPDKSGLPSDRFSAERTGGSVSTLTIQRTQQEDSAVYLCASSLVGTSGGMETQYFGPGTRLLVL.

This clonotype was counted between two and nine times. V gene TRBV29-1 combines with J gene TRBJ1-1; D ambiguous. Between the trimmed V and J ends, which lost 5 bases and 0 bases, there was a span of 7 bases. In germline, CDR1 is SQVTM, CDR2 ANQGSEA. The CDR3 spans 12 residues. The CDR3 loop is CSVSKLNTEAFF. The CDR3, as DNA: TGCAGCGTTTCAAAGCTGAACACTGAAGCTTTCTTT. Drawing the rest from reference TRBV29-1 and TRBJ1-1, the complete variable domain is SAVISQKPSRDICQRGTSLTIQCQVDSQVTMMFWYRQQPGQSLTLIATANQGSEATYESGFVIDKFPISRPNLTFSTLTVSNMSPEDSSIYLCSVSKLNTEAFFGQGTRLTVV.

As concerns this clonotype: It may be a read error: a sequence one base away is much more abundant. This chain connects TRBV6-2 or TRBV6-3 to TRBJ2-7; 10 bases align to TRBD1. The V gene end was trimmed by 2 bases and the J gene end by 1 base; junction bases not matched to a gene: 11. The CDR3 extends over 18 amino acids. CDR1 MNHEY and CDR2 SVGEGT come from the germline V gene. In nucleotides, the CDR3 is TGTGCCAGCAGTTACGGACAGGGGGGAAATTTAGGGTCCTACGAGCAGTACTTC. As protein: CASSYGQGGNLGSYEQYF.

Comment on this clonotype: This may arise from a read error, as a much more abundant clone is one base away. The rearrangement uses TRBV5-5 and TRBJ1-5; 7 positions match TRBD1. The CDR3 has 14 amino acids. V lost 3 bases and J lost 0; bases outside the gene matches: 0. The germline gives CDR1 SGHKS, CDR2 YYEKEE (reference sequence). CDR3 DNA: TGTGCCAGCAGCTGGGACAGTAGCAATCAGCCCCAGCATTTT. It is translated as CASSWDSSNQPQHF.

The CDR3 DNA is TGTGCCAGCTCACCGTCAACAGGGGGCACTGAAGCTTTCTTT. It translates to CASSPSTGGTEAFF. This chain joins TRBV18 and TRBJ1-1; TRBD1 aligns across 8 bases. J lost 4 bases, V lost 3 bases, and 4 bases had no gene match. The germline V gene encodes CDR1 KGHSH and CDR2 LQKENI. This CDR3 has 14 residues.